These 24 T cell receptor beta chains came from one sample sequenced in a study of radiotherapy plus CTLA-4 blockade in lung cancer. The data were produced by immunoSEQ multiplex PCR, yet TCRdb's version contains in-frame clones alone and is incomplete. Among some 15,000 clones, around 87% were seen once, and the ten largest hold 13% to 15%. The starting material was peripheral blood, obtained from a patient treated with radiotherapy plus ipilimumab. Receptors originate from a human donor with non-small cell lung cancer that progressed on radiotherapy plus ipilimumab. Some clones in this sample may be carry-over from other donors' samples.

CDR3 bases: TGTGCCAGCAGTTACTCGGCGGGGGGCGCAGATACGCAGTATTTT. It yields the protein CASSYSAGGADTQYF. This rearrangement joins TRBV6-5 to TRBJ2-3; 8 bases agree with TRBD2. This CDR3 contains 15 residues. Losses at the gene ends were 0 bases for V and 4 bases for J; bases not matched to a gene: 3. Germline-derived CDR1 and CDR2 are MNHEY and SVGAGI.

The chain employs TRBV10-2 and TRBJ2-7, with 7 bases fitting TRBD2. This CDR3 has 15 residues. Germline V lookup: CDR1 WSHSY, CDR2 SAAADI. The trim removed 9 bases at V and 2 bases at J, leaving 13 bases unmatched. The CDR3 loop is CASKRLADDPYEQYF. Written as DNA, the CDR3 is TGCGCCAGTAAAAGACTAGCCGACGACCCCTACGAGCAGTACTTC.

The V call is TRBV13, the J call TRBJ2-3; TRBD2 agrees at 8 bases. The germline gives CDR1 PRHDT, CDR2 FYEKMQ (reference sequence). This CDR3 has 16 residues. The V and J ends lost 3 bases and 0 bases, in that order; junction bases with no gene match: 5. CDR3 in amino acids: CASSFRLATSTDTQYF. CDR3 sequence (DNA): TGTGCCAGCAGCTTCCGACTAGCGACGAGCACAGATACGCAGTATTTT.

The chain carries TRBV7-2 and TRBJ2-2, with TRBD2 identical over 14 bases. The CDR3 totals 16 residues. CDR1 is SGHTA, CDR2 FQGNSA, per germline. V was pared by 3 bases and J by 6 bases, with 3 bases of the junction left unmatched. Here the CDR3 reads CASSLRLAGGPGELFF. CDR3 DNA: TGTGCCAGCAGCTTGAGACTAGCGGGAGGGCCCGGGGAGCTGTTTTTT.

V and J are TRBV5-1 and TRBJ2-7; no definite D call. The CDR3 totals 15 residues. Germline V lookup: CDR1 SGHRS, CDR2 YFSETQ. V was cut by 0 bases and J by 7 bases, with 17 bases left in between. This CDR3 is CASSLGFGVALEQYF. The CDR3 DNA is TGCGCCAGCAGCTTGGGATTTGGAGTAGCCTTAGAGCAGTACTTC.

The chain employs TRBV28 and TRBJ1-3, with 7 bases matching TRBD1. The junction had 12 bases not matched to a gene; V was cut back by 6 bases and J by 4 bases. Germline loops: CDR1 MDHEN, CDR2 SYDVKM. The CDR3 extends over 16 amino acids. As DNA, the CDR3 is TGTGCCAGCAGGGTAACAGGGGTTACGAGAGGAAACACCATATATTTT. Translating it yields CASRVTGVTRGNTIYF.

The CDR3 coding sequence is TGCGCCAGCAGCCAAGATGGCCCCGGACAGAATCAAGCTTTCTTT. Amino acids: CASSQDGPGQNQAFF. The chain uses TRBV4-1 and TRBJ1-1; TRBD1 is a possible D gene (6 bases). The CDR3 spans 15 residues. V shed 0 bases and J shed 9 bases, with 17 bases lying between them. Per germline, CDR1 MGHRA and CDR2 YSYEKL.

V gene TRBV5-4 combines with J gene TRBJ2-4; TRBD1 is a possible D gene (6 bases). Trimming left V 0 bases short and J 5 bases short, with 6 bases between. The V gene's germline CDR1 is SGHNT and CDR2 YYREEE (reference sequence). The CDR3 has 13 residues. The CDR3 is CASSLGQENIQYF. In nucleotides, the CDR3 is TGTGCCAGCAGCTTGGGACAGGAAAACATTCAGTACTTC.

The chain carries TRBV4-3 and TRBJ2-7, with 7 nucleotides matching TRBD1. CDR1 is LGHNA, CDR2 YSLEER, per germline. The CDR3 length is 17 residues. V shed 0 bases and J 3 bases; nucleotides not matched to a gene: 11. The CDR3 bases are TGCGCCAGCAGCCAAGACTTCACCGGGACAGTAGGCTACGAGCAGTACTTC. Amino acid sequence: CASSQDFTGTVGYEQYF.

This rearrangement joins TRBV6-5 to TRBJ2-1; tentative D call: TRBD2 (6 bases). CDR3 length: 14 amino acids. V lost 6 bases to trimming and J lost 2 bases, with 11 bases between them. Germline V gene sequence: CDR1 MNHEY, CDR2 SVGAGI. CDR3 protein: CASRPPGAYNEQFF. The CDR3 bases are TGTGCCAGCAGACCCCCGGGGGCCTACAATGAGCAGTTCTTC.

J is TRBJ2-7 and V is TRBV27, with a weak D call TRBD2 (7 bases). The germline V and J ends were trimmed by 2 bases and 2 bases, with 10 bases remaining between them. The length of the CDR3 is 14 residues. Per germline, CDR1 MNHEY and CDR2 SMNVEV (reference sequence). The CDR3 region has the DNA TGTGCCAGCAGTTTAGGGGGGGGGCCCTACGAGCAGTACTTC. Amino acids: CASSLGGGPYEQYF.

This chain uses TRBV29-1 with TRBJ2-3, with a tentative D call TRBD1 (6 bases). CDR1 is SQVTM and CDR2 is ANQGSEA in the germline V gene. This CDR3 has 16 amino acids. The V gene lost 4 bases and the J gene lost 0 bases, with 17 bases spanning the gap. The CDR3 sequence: CSVAGSVGGSTDTQYF. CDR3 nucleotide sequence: TGCAGCGTTGCGGGAAGTGTAGGGGGTAGCACAGATACGCAGTATTTT.

In DNA, the CDR3 is TGTGCCAGCAGACGGACAGGGGAACACAATGAGCAGTTCTTC. It encodes CASRRTGEHNEQFF. The chain links TRBV5-6 to TRBJ2-1, with 9 bases identical to TRBD1. The V segment lost 5 bases and the J segment 5 bases; nucleotides outside the gene matches: 5. Per the germline V gene, CDR1 is SGHDT and CDR2 is YYEEEE. The CDR3 extends over 14 amino acids. The variable domain in full, with the rest retrieved from reference TRBV5-6 and TRBJ2-1, is DAGVTQSPTHLIKTRGQQVTLRCSPKSGHDTVSWYQQALGQGPQFIFQYYEEEERQRGNFPDRFSGHQFPNYSSELNVNALLLGDSALYLCASRRTGEHNEQFFGPGTRLTVL.

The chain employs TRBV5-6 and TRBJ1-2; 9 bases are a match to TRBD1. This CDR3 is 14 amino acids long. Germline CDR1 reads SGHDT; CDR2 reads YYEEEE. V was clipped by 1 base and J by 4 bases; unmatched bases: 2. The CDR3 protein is CASSLTGGTYGYTF. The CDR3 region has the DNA TGTGCCAGCAGCTTGACAGGGGGCACCTATGGCTACACCTTC. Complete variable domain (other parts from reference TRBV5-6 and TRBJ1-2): DAGVTQSPTHLIKTRGQQVTLRCSPKSGHDTVSWYQQALGQGPQFIFQYYEEEERQRGNFPDRFSGHQFPNYSSELNVNALLLGDSALYLCASSLTGGTYGYTFGSGTRLTVV.

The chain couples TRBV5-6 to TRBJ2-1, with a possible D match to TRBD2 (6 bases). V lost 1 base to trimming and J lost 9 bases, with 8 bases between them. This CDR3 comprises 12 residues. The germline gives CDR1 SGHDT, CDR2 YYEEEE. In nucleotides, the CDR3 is TGTGCCAGCAGCTTGCTGGAGGGTGAGCAGTTCTTC. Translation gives CASSLLEGEQFF.

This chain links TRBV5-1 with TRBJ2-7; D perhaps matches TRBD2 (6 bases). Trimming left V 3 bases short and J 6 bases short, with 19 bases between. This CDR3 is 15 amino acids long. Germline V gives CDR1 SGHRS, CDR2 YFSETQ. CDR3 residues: CASSSGDSTASEQYF. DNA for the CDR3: TGCGCCAGCAGCTCTGGGGACTCTACCGCTTCCGAGCAGTACTTC.

The CDR3 reads CASSSYRGDTEAFF. The CDR3 DNA follows: TGTGCCAGTAGTAGCTACAGGGGAGACACTGAAGCTTTCTTT. The chain couples TRBV19 to TRBJ1-1; 7 bases are a match to TRBD1. V gave up 4 bases and J gave up 3 bases; unmatched junction bases: 5. CDR1 LNHDA and CDR2 SQIVND come from the germline V gene (reference sequence). The CDR3 has 14 residues. The entire variable domain, with the rest obtained from reference TRBV19 and TRBJ1-1, is as follows: DGGITQSPKYLFRKEGQNVTLSCEQNLNHDAMYWYRQDPGQGLRLIYYSQIVNDFQKGDIAEGYSVSREKKESFPLTVTSAQKNPTAFYLCASSSYRGDTEAFFGQGTRLTVV.

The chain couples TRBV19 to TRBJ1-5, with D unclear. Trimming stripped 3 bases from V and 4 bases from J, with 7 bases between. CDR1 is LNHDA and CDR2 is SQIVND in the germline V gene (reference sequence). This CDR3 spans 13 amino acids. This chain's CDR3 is CASSINRNQPQHF. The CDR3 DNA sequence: TGTGCCAGTAGTATCAACAGAAATCAGCCCCAGCATTTT. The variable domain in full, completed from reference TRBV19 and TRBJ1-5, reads DGGITQSPKYLFRKEGQNVTLSCEQNLNHDAMYWYRQDPGQGLRLIYYSQIVNDFQKGDIAEGYSVSREKKESFPLTVTSAQKNPTAFYLCASSINRNQPQHFGDGTRLSIL.

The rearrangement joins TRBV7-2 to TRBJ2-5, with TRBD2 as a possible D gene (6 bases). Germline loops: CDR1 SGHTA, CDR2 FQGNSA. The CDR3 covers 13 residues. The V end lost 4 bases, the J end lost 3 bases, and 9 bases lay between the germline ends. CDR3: CASSYRLEETQYF. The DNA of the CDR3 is TGTGCCAGCAGCTACCGACTAGAAGAGACCCAGTACTTC. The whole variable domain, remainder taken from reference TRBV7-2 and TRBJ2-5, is GAGVSQSPSNKVTEKGKDVELRCDPISGHTALYWYRQSLGQGLEFLIYFQGNSAPDKSGLPSDRFSAERTGGSVSTLTIQRTQQEDSAVYLCASSYRLEETQYFGPGTRLLVL.

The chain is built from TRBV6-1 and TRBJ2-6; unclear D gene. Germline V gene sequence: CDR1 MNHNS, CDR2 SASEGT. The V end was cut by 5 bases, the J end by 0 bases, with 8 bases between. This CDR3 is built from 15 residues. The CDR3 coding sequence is TGTGCCAGCAGTTCAGATCGCTCTGGGGCCAACGTCCTGACTTTC. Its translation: CASSSDRSGANVLTF.

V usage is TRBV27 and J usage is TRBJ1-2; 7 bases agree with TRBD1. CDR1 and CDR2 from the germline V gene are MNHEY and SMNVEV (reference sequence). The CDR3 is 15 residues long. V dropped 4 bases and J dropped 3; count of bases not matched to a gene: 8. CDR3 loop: CASSWGTETHYGYTF. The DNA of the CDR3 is TGTGCCAGCAGTTGGGGGACAGAAACTCACTATGGCTACACCTTC.

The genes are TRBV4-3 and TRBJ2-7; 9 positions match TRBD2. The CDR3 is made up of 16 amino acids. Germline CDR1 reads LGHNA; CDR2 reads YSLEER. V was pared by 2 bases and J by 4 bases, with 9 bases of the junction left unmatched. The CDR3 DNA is TGCGCCAGCAGCCAAAATCTCGAGAGCGGGGGGTACGAGCAGTACTTC. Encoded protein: CASSQNLESGGYEQYF.

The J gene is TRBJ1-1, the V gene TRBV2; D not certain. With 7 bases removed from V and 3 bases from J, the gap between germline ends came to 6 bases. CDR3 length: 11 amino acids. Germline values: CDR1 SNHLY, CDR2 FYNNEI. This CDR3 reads CASMTHTEAFF. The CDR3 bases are TGTGCCAGCATGACACACACTGAAGCTTTCTTT. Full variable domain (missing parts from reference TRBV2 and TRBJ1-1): EPEVTQTPSHQVTQMGQEVILRCVPISNHLYFYWYRQILGQKVEFLVSFYNNEISEKSEIFDDQFSVERPDGSNFTLKIRSTKLEDSAMYFCASMTHTEAFFGQGTRLTVV.

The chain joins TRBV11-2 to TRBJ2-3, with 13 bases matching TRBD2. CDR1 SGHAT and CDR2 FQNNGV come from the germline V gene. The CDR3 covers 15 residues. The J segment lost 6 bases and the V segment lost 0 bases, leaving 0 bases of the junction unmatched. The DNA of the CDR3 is TGTGCCAGCAGCTTAGAGGGACTAGCGGGGGATACGCAGTATTTT. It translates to CASSLEGLAGDTQYF.